The subject of this entry is one T cell receptor beta chain. The sample originates from a study of blood T cell repertoires in COVID-19. Using immunoSEQ multiplex PCR, the repertoire was profiled, and TCRdb retains in-frame clones only, with some absent. The sample records around 100,000 clones, about 88% being singletons. The CDR3 runs to 14 residues. The ends lost 5 bases at V and 9 bases at J; junction bases unmatched: 9. CDR1 and CDR2 (germline): SNHLY, FYNNEI. The sample was peripheral blood. The sequence came from a human donor in a cohort sampled during active COVID-19. The chain employs TRBV2 and TRBJ2-1; 8 bases match TRBD2. The CDR3, as DNA: TGTGCCAGCAGTCCTCTAGCGGGTGGAGGTGAGCAGTTCTTC. Protein product: CASSPLAGGGEQFF.